This entry describes one T cell receptor beta chain. Its specificity is unknown. CDR1 LGHDT and CDR2 YNNKEL come from the germline V gene (reference sequence). The CDR3 spans 13 residues. TCRdb reworked the 5' RACE reads into one entry per CDR3 protein, no DNA. This table holds over 120,000 distinct CDR3 sequences. This sample stems from a study of monozygotic twins with inflammatory bowel disease. General study points: Relative to healthy twins, IBD patients had fewer clonotypes in common with others, a gap that was especially apparent with disease activity. The study supported no single strong signal or clonotype linked to IBD.

The source is a human donor with ulcerative colitis or Crohn's disease, or a healthy co-twin of an affected twin (not recorded which). The sample taken for sequencing was blood. The rearrangement links TRBV3-1 to TRBJ1-5. CDR3 in amino acids: CASSQGVGQPQHF.